These 4 T cell receptor beta chains came from one sample sequenced in a study of shared clonotypes between healthy human individuals. Assay: immunoSEQ multiplex PCR; the TCRdb copy retains only in-frame clones and omits some. The data show about 660,000 clones, about 74% seen once. Sequencing was performed on memory CD4+ T cells sorted from blood. This sample's subset: CD45RA-negative fraction. The receptors originated from a woman in her 30s in good health.

Points on this clone: The sample carries other DNA sequences with the same CDR3. The chain joins TRBV28 to TRBJ2-7; possibly TRBD1 for D (5 bases). V lost 5 bases to trimming and J lost 0 bases, with 11 bases between them. This CDR3 is built from 14 residues. Germline V gene data show CDR1 as MDHEN and CDR2 as SYDVKM. The CDR3 region is CASSLPDISYEQYF. CDR3 DNA: TGTGCCAGCAGTCTCCCGGACATCTCCTACGAGCAGTACTTC.

This chain connects TRBV6-5 to TRBJ2-7; no firm D call. The CDR3 spans 15 residues. V was cut by 4 bases and J by 3 bases, with 16 bases left in between. The germline V gene has CDR1 MNHEY and CDR2 SVGAGI. Here the CDR3 reads CASSLAVKSVYEQYF. DNA for the CDR3: TGTGCCAGCAGTTTAGCAGTGAAGAGCGTCTACGAGCAGTACTTC.

This clone was detected many times. This chain links TRBV27 with TRBJ1-1; 7 bases fit TRBD1. Germline CDR1 reads MNHEY; CDR2 reads SMNVEV (reference sequence). This CDR3 contains 15 residues. J lost 5 bases, V lost 4 bases, and 10 bases had no gene match. The CDR3, as DNA: TGTGCCAGCAGTTCATTGACAGGGAGGGGAACTGAAGCTTTCTTT. Its translation is CASSSLTGRGTEAFF.

The chain combines TRBV5-1 with TRBJ2-7, with 12 bases aligning to TRBD2. Germline CDR1 reads SGHRS; CDR2 reads YFSETQ. The junction had 9 bases not matched to a gene; V was cut back by 2 bases and J by 6 bases. The CDR3 has 16 amino acids. The CDR3 here is CASSFTSGRLDGEQYF. DNA for the CDR3: TGCGCCAGCAGCTTTACTAGCGGGAGGCTAGACGGCGAGCAGTACTTC.